This T cell receptor (beta chain) was retrieved from a study of cytomegalovirus exposure and HLA in healthy donors (dated by TCRdb to 2016 to 2017). Regarding the research as a whole: According to an earlier analysis of a few hundred of the donors, some 170 million T cells yielded 100 million or so unique TCR beta sequences and about 280 Gb of sequence data. Roughly 300 gigabases of sequencing data and 78 million or so unique TCR sequences were included in an early release covering 550 to 650 HLA-typed donors. Of the roughly 430 genotyped donors, over 65% fell in the genetic ancestry cluster associated with self-reported Caucasian donors. The aim of the study was to test whether cataloging public T cell receptors could identify signatures of past pathogen exposure. The T cell repertoires of 670 or so subjects were profiled by immunosequencing and related to cytomegalovirus serostatus. A separate validation cohort of over 95 different subjects was used in addition to the 666-subject first cohort. To predict cytomegalovirus infection status, the study brought together high-throughput TCR immunosequencing, statistical association of individual TCRs with disease status, and machine learning. In a later analysis, previously published TCR beta repertoires from 666 donors were re-analyzed and high-resolution HLA genotyping was added so that TCR occurrence patterns could be studied. Rather than using new phenotypic data, the later analysis identified candidate immune exposures from TCR beta sequences and from how often those sequences occurred across donors. An earlier analysis of approximately 640 of the donors applied high-throughput TCR beta sequencing to assess whether each TCR beta V gene segment acted as functional or pseudogenic. Alongside the repertoire data, information on donor age, sex, ethnicity and CMV serostatus was compiled. A later genetic analysis took genome-wide SNP genotypes for 398 of the 666 donors and used that subset as a discovery cohort. All discovery cohort repertoires had been generated using a single sequencing platform. Both class I and class II loci were covered by HLA typing, at four-digit resolution. Typing coverage differed by locus: A, B, C, DRB1 and DQB1 were typed in roughly 629-630 donors, DQA1 in 522, DPA1 in some 570, and DPB1 in 450 to 490. Several DR-DQ haplotypes were treated as single units for association and clustering because of strong linkage in the cohort. On average, about 200,000 unique TCR beta nucleotide sequences were sequenced per donor among some 430 genotyped donors of the cohort, with roughly 18% of those sequences being non-productive.

Libraries were constructed by the immunoSEQ multiplex PCR assay. For the multiplex PCR, a mixture combining 60 forward primers for TCR Vbeta segments and 13 reverse primers for TCR Jbeta segments was used. The CDR3 region of rearranged TCR beta genes was amplified from genomic DNA by a multiplex PCR assay. The Illumina HiSeq System was used to sequence the amplified TCR beta libraries as 87-base-pair reads. Per the source publication's procedure: In a later analysis, tens of millions of unique TCR beta chains were counted across the approximately 640 repertoires, and roughly 11 million of these chains were shared by at least two donors. To remove PCR and sequencing errors, raw reads were error-corrected and collapsed into unique sequences using a nearest-neighbor algorithm that merged closely related sequences. V, D and J gene segments were assigned by aligning CDR3 sequences to IMGT reference sequences. Each retained sequence needed at least a six-nucleotide match to both a V gene segment and a J gene segment. Rearrangements were classified as productive when the CDR3 lacked stop codons and remained in frame with V and J, and all other rearrangements were classified as non-productive. CDR3 was defined by IMGT convention, running from the second conserved V-encoded cysteine to the conserved J-encoded phenylalanine. The earlier analysis of about 500 of the donors excluded sequences that lacked an unambiguous match to a single V gene segment. In an earlier analysis of approximately 590 of the donors, a V segment was called functional when productive rearrangements were above 56.7%, and segregating when the standard deviation between donors exceeded 5%. A statistical classification framework was built to diagnose cytomegalovirus status from the catalog of TCR beta chain sequences. In a later analysis, TCR nucleotide sequences were compared against IMGT/GENE-DB human TR gene sequences so that V and J genes could be assigned. Using the TCRdist pipeline, a later analysis assigned CDR3 sequences along with most-parsimonious VDJ recombination scenarios. In a later analysis, every TCR beta chain was defined by the combination of its CDR3 amino acid sequence and its V-gene family, and reads without a unique V-gene family were dropped. A later analysis removed 550 to 700 highly shared, low-generation-probability nucleotide sequences to deal with suspected cross-contamination and a sequencing artifact. A later analysis calculated a clonal expansion index for each public chain from normalized within-repertoire ranks of inferred template counts. Generation probabilities in a later analysis came from a VDJ recombination model fitted to out-of-frame rearrangements, and those results were checked against IGoR. In a later analysis, hypergeometric tests were used to score TCR-TCR, TCR-HLA and TCR-CMV co-occurrence, with a repertoire-size bias correction applied to TCR pairs. False discovery rates were estimated in a later analysis by permuting HLA or CMV assignments 20 times. In a later analysis, co-occurring TCRs were grouped using DBSCAN, and TCRdist sequence similarity was added for clustering within HLA-allele-positive subsets. Repertoires with fewer than 30,000 or more than 120,000 public chains were left out of co-occurrence clustering, as were about 5 repertoires with anomalous nucleotide sharing. TCRdb provides this immuneACCESS table in a form limited to in-frame rearrangements. Some clones are lacking; in checked studies, under half of them reflect an unresolved V gene, and why the rest are absent is not known. V and J calls and clone size are copied from that table; D and trimming were computed from the DNA. The table for this sample lists some 150,000 clones; about 80% of them were counted only once. In total, the top ten clones hold 3% to 4.5% of the sample.

On this clone itself: Its antigen specificity is not known. Per-base qualities were not stored, and no clone one base away is much larger.

Clipping removes 4 bases from V and 5 bases from J, with 7 as the unmatched junction base count. Looking up the germline V gene yields CDR1 SGHDT and CDR2 YYEEEE. The CDR3 measures 14 amino acids from cysteine to phenylalanine. Left in the record is the CDR3 DNA by itself, 42 bases read in frame from the first base. Overall study results and their limits: Across donors, most TCR sequences were observed very rarely, whereas some public TCRs were present in many individuals. In a later analysis, TCR association rates were found to vary across HLA loci, with the most associated TCRs seen for DRB1 alleles and the fewest for HLA-C alleles. The only immune exposure information available for the cohort was CMV serostatus. A later genetic analysis reported fewer N-insertions in productive TCRs among donors in an Asian-associated ancestry cluster than the roughly 620-donor mean. A later analysis found that most CMV-associated TCR beta chains appeared HLA-restricted, with HLA associations seemingly driven largely by CMV exposure. Some IMGT-functional V segments, including TRBV6-2 and TRBV6-3, could not be told apart with the 87-base-pair reads, so those segments were excluded. The authors suggested that the approach could potentially be generalized to other disease states and immunological phenotypes. Correlated functional status among segregating V segments might be attributable to linkage disequilibrium, but an unknown experimental factor could not be ruled out. Roughly uniform sequencing depth across donors was assumed in presence/absence analyses, although this assumption may not hold. Because counts were too low, roughly 16 rarely observed V segments, including chromosome 9 orphons, were left out of the earlier analysis of 500 to 750 of the donors. A later analysis found that HLA-associated TCR beta chains were more clonally expanded and had lower generation probabilities than equally common non-associated chains. The classifier was reported to diagnose cytomegalovirus status with high specificity and sensitivity in both the original and validation cohorts. A later analysis associated 17,000 or so TCR beta sequences with specific HLA alleles at a false discovery rate of 0.05. In a later genetic analysis, a missense DCLRE1C variant was associated with V-gene and J-gene trimming of TCR beta chains, and the association was replicated in an independent cohort. A later analysis reported that several top co-occurrence clusters appeared linked to parvovirus B19, influenza, CMV and Epstein-Barr virus. A cluster of highly shared sequence variants was judged likely to represent a technical artifact of the sequencing pipeline. When HLA alleles, especially DR and DQ, strongly co-occurred, TCR associations were difficult to assign to individual alleles. A total of 150 to 200 TCR beta chains were listed by the study as associated with cytomegalovirus. In vitro tests confirmed that a few of the cytomegalovirus-associated TCR beta chains recognize cytomegalovirus antigens. In an earlier analysis of 450 to 750 of the donors, most TCR beta V segments appeared in productive rearrangements about 87% or about 30% of the time, broadly matching IMGT annotations. Because some donors lacked HLA typing at each locus, the association tests relied only on the typed subset. A further reported finding was that TCR beta sequences accurately predicted the HLA-A and HLA-B alleles for most subjects in the first cohort. In this cohort, only TCR beta chains were sequenced, and detectable features were limited by the absence of alpha or paired-chain data.

The cohort was made up of 650 to 700 healthy bone marrow donors. At the time of sampling, all cohort members were nominally healthy, though unrecorded immune exposures were likely present. The donor tested CMV seropositive and was one of the 289 seropositive cohort members. A peripheral blood sample was provided by each donor, and peripheral blood mononuclear cells were used for TCR beta sequencing. Genomic DNA extraction from the blood cell samples was performed with the Qiagen DNeasy Blood Extraction Kit. Material for sequencing was PBMCs. The clonotype comes from a man aged 30 to 39 in good health and CMV-seropositive. The chain was built from TRBV5-6 and TRBJ2-5; 8 junctional bases match TRBD2. The nucleotides are TGTGCCAGCAGCCGGGGGGGCAGTGGCGAGACCCAGTACTTC. Translation gives CASSRGGSGETQYF.